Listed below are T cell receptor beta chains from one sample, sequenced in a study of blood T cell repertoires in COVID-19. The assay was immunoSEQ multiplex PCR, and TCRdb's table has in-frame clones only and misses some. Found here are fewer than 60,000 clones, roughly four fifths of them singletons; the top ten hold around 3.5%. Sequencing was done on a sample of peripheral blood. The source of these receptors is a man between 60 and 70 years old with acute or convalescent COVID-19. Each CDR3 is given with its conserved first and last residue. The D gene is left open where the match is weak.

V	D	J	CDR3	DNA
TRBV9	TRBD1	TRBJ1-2	CASRRTGAENYGYTF	TGTGCCAGCAGAAGGACAGGGGCCGAAAACTATGGCTACACCTTC
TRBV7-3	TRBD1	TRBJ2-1	CASSLRQGLNEQFF	TGTGCCAGCAGCCTTCGACAGGGGCTCAATGAGCAGTTCTTC
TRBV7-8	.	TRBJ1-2	CASSPRLEGGYTF	TGTGCCAGCAGCCCCAGGCTGGAGGGTGGCTACACCTTC
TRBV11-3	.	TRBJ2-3	CASSLGGRGNTDTQYF	TGTGCCAGCAGCTTAGGGGGCCGGGGGAACACAGATACGCAGTATTTT
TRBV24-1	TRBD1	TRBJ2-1	CATRGDSLNNEQFF	TGTGCCACCAGGGGGGACAGCTTGAACAATGAGCAGTTCTTC
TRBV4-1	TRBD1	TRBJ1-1	CASSQDTGGYTEAFF	TGCGCCAGCAGCCAAGACACAGGGGGCTACACTGAAGCTTTCTTT
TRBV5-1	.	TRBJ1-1	CASRKGVDDTEAFF	TGCGCCAGCAGGAAGGGGGTCGACGACACTGAAGCTTTCTTT
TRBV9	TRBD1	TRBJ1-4	CASSVAAGGATNEKLFF	TGTGCCAGCAGCGTAGCTGCAGGGGGAGCCACTAATGAAAAACTGTTTTTT
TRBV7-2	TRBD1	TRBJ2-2	CASSRTGGNTGELFF	TGTGCCAGCAGCCGGACAGGGGGTAACACCGGGGAGCTGTTTTTT
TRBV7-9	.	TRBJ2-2	CASSDRYTGELFF	TGTGCCAGCAGCGACAGGTACACCGGGGAGCTGTTTTTT
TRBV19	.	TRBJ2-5	CASSAGEATTQYF	TGTGCCAGTAGTGCTGGAGAGGCGACGACCCAGTACTTC
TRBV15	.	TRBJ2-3	CATSRAGISGTDTQYF	TGTGCCACCAGCAGAGCCGGGATTTCGGGCACAGATACGCAGTATTTT
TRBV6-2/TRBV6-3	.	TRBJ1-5	CASTPAPQNSQPQHF	TGTGCCAGCACCCCGGCCCCACAGAATAGTCAGCCCCAGCATTTT
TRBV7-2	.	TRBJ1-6	CASSLEVQGRSPLHF	TGTGCCAGCAGCTTAGAGGTCCAGGGCCGATCACCCCTCCACTTT
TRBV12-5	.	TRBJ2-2	CASGFPRGELFF	TGTGCTAGTGGTTTCCCTCGTGGGGAGCTGTTTTTT
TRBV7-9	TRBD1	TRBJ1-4	CASSRDRGTNEKLFF	TGTGCCAGCAGCAGAGACAGGGGAACTAATGAAAAACTGTTTTTT
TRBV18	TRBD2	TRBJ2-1	CASSPLAASYNEQFF	TGTGCCAGCTCACCTCTAGCGGCCTCCTACAATGAGCAGTTCTTC
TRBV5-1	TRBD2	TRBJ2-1	CASSLTSGVRTYNEQFF	TGCGCCAGCAGCTTGACTAGCGGGGTCCGGACCTACAATGAGCAGTTCTTC
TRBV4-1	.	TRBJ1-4	CASSQGQGPNEKLFF	TGCGCCAGCAGCCAAGGGCAGGGCCCTAATGAAAAACTGTTTTTT